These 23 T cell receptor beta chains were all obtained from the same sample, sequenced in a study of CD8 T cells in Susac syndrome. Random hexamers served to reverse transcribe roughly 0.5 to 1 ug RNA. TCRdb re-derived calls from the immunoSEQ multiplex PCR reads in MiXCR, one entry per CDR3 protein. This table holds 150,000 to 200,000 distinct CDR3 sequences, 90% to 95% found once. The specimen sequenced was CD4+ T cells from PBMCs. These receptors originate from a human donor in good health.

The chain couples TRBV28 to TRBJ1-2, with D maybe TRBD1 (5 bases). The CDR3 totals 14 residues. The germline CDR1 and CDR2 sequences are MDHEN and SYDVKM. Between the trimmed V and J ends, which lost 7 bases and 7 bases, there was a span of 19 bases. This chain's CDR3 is CASTSGAAPLGYTF. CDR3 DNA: TGTGCCAGCACCTCCGGGGCCGCGCCTCTTGGCTACACCTTC.

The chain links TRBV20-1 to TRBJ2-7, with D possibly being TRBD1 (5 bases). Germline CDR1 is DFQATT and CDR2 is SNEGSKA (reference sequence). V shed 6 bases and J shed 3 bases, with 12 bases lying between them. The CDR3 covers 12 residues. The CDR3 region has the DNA TGCAGTGCGGCTAGGGGTGGCTACGAGCAGTACTTC. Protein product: CSAARGGYEQYF.

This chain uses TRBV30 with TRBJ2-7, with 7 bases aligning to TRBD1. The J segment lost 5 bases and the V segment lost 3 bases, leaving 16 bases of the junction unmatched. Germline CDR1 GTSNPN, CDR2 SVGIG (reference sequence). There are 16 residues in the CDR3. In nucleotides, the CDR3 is TGTGCCTGGAGGAGGGGGCACCTGGGAGTTGGGGACGAGCAGTACTTC. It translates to CAWRRGHLGVGDEQYF.

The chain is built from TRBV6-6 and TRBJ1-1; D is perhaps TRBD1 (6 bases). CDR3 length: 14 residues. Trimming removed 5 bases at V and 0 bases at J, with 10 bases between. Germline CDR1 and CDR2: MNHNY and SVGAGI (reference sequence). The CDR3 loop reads CASSQGNMNTEAFF. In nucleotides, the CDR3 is TGTGCCAGCAGTCAGGGGAACATGAACACTGAAGCTTTCTTT.

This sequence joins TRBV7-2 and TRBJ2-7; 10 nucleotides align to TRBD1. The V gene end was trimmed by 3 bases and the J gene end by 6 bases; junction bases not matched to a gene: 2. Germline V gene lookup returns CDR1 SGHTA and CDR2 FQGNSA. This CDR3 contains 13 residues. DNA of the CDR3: TGTGCCAGCAGCTTCGACAGGGGGCGCGAGCAGTACTTC. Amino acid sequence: CASSFDRGREQYF.

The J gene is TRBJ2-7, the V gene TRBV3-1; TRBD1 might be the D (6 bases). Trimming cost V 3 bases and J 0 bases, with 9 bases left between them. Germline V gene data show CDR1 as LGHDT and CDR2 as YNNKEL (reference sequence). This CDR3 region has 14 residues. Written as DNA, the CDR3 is TGTGCCAGCAGCCATTGGGACAACTCCTACGAGCAGTACTTC. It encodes CASSHWDNSYEQYF.

The CDR3 is CASSSLSGSSSDEQYF. The CDR3 bases are TGCGCCAGCAGTTCCCTAAGCGGGAGTAGTTCTGACGAGCAGTACTTC. The chain is built from TRBV5-1 and TRBJ2-7, with 8 bases that match TRBD2. From germline, CDR1 is SGHRS and CDR2 YFSETQ. This CDR3 contains 16 residues. J gave up 5 bases and V 5 bases, and 15 bases lay outside the gene matches. Together with reference TRBV5-1 and TRBJ2-7, the CDR3 gives the full variable domain: KAGVTQTPRYLIKTRGQQVTLSCSPISGHRSVSWYQQTPGQGLQFLFEYFSETQRNKGNFPGRFSGRQFSNSRSEMNVSTLELGDSALYLCASSSLSGSSSDEQYFGPGTRLTVT.

CDR3 sequence: CASSDHMDLYEQYF. In DNA form, the CDR3 reads TGTGCCAGCAGCGATCATATGGACCTCTACGAGCAGTACTTC. The chain uses TRBV7-2 and TRBJ2-7, with unresolved D. V was pared by 5 bases and J by 3 bases, with 14 bases between. Germline assignment: CDR1 SGHTA and CDR2 FQGNSA. This CDR3 spans 14 amino acids.

The CDR3 reads CASSVQGRDTQYF. CDR3 coding DNA: TGTGCCAGCAGCGTCCAGGGGAGAGATACGCAGTATTTT. The chain links TRBV2 to TRBJ2-3; possible D gene TRBD1, 6 bases. The CDR3 runs to 13 residues. V lost 6 bases, J lost 5 bases, and 12 bases lay in between. The germline CDR1 and CDR2 sequences are SNHLY and FYNNEI.

In DNA, the CDR3 is TGTGCCAGTAGTCTGCGAGACGGGACATATACGCAGTATTTT. Its protein is CASSLRDGTYTQYF. This chain links TRBV19 with TRBJ2-3; the D gene is possibly TRBD1 (6 bases). There are 14 residues in the CDR3. Germline CDR1 is LNHDA and CDR2 is SQIVND (reference sequence). Trimming removed 5 bases from V and 7 bases from J, with 16 bases in between.

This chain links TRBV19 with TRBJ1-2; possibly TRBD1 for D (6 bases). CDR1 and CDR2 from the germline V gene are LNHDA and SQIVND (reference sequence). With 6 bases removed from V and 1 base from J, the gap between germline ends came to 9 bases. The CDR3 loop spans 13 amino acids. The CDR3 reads CASRKGGNYGYTF. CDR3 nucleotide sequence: TGTGCCAGTAGAAAGGGGGGTAACTATGGCTACACCTTC. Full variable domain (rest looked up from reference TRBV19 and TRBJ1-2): DGGITQSPKYLFRKEGQNVTLSCEQNLNHDAMYWYRQDPGQGLRLIYYSQIVNDFQKGDIAEGYSVSREKKESFPLTVTSAQKNPTAFYLCASRKGGNYGYTFGSGTRLTVV.

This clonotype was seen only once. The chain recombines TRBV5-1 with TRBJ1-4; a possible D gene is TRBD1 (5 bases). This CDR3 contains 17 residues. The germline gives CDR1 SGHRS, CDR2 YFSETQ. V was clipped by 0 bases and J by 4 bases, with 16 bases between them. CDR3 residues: CASSLGFLGRYNEKLFF. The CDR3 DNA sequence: TGCGCCAGCAGCTTGGGTTTTCTGGGACGATATAATGAAAAACTGTTTTTT.

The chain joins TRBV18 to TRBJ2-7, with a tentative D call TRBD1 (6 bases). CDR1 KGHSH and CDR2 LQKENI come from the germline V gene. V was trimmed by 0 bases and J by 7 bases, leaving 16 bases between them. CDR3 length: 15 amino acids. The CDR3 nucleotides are TGTGCCAGCTCACCACCGTTCTTACAGGGTAATGAGCAGTACTTC. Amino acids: CASSPPFLQGNEQYF.

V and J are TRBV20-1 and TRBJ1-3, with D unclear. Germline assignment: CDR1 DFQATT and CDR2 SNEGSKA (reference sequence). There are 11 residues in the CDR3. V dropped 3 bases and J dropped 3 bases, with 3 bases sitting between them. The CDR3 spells CSASNGNTIYF. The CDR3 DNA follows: TGCAGTGCTAGTAATGGAAACACCATATATTTT.

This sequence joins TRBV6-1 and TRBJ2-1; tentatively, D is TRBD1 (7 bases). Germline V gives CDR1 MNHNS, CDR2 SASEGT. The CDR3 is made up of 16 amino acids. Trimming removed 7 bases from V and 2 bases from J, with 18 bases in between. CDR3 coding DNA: TGTGCCAGCACCTCAGGGGGGCCGATAACCTACAATGAGCAGTTCTTC. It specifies CASTSGGPITYNEQFF.

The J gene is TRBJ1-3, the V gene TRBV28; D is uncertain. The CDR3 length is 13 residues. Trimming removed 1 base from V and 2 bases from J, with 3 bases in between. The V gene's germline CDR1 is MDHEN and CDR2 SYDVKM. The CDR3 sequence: CASSLFPGNTIYF. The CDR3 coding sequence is TGTGCCAGCAGTTTATTCCCTGGAAACACCATATATTTT. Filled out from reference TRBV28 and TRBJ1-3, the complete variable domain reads DVKVTQSSRYLVKRTGEKVFLECVQDMDHENMFWYRQDPGLGLRLIYFSYDVKMKEKGDIPEGYSVSREKKERFSLILESASTNQTSMYLCASSLFPGNTIYFGEGSWLTVV.

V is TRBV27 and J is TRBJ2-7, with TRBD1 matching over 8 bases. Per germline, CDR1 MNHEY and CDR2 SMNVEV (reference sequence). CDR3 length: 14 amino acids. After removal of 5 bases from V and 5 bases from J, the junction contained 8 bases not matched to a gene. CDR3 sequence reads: CASSPWTGLHEQYF. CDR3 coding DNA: TGTGCCAGCAGTCCTTGGACAGGGCTCCACGAGCAGTACTTC.

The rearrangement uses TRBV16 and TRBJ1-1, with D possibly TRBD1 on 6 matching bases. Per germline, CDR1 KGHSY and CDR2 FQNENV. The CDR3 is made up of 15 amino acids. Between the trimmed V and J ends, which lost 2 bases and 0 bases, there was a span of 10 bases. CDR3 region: CASSQRGTMNTEAFF. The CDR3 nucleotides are TGTGCCAGCAGCCAAAGGGGGACCATGAACACTGAAGCTTTCTTT.

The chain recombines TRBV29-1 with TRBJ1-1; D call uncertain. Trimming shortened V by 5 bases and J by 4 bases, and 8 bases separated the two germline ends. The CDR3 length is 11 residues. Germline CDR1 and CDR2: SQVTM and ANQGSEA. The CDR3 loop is CSVTSGTEAFF. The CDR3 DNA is TGCAGCGTTACCAGTGGCACTGAAGCTTTCTTT.

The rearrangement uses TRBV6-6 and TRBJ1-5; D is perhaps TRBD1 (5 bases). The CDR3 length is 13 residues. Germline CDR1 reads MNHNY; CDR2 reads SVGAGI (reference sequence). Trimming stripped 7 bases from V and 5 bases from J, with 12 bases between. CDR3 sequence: CASNVGGYQPQHF. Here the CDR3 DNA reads TGTGCCAGCAACGTCGGGGGTTATCAGCCCCAGCATTTT.

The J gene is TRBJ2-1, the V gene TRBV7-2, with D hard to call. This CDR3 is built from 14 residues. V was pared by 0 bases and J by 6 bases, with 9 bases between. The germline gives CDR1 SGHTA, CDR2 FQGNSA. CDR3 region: CASSLAGFSNEQFF. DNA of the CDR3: TGTGCCAGCAGCTTAGCGGGGTTTAGCAATGAGCAGTTCTTC.

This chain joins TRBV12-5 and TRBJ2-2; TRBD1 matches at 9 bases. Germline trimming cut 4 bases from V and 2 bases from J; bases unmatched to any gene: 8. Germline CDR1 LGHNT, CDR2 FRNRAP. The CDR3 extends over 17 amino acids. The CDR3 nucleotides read TGTGCTAGTGGTTGGGAACCACAGGGGGCCAACACCGGGGAGCTGTTTTTT. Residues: CASGWEPQGANTGELFF.

CDR3: CSVKQSGTGPSDTQYF. CDR3 nucleotide sequence: TGCAGCGTTAAGCAATCCGGGACAGGACCCTCAGATACGCAGTATTTT. This sequence joins TRBV29-1 and TRBJ2-3, with TRBD1 identical over 8 bases. V was pared by 5 bases and J by 4 bases, with 14 bases of the junction left unmatched. The length of the CDR3 is 16 residues. Germline V gives CDR1 SQVTM, CDR2 ANQGSEA.